This T cell receptor beta chain appears in the sequencing data of a study of Graves' ophthalmopathy and Graves' hyperthyroidism. Moderate-to-severe activity, CAS ≥3, NOSPECS ≥4 and duration under 3 months were recorded for donors with ophthalmopathy. Clinicians made diagnoses from clinical symptoms, serum thyroxine, TRAb, thyroid ultrasound and orbital computed tomography. Beta-chain TCR CDR3 regions were amplified from RNA transcripts. Second-round multiplex PCR came after a first-round RT-PCR that employed HTBI primers. In TCRdb, the multiplex PCR reads were re-called with MiXCR into one record per CDR3 protein. This table has some 240,000 distinct CDR3 sequences, around 50% appearing once. V lost 0 bases and J lost 1, with 7 bases in between. CDR1 is SGHNT and CDR2 is YYREEE in the germline V gene (reference sequence). CDR3 length: 14 amino acids.

The genes are TRBV5-4 and TRBJ2-5; D ambiguous. The TCR sequence derives from an adult man with Graves' ophthalmopathy. The sample consisted of peripheral blood. The CDR3 DNA reads as TGTGCCAGCAGCTTGGAAGGCACCCAAGAGACCCAGTACTTC. It codes for CASSLEGTQETQYF.